This T cell receptor (beta chain) stems from a study of early T cells in non-severe SARS-CoV-2 infection. Across the study: The authors sequenced bulk RNA from unsorted whole blood, leaving chains unpaired. Overall study findings and caveats: Anti-spike CD8 specificities were favored by VDJdb matching, whose results missed private and CD4 specificities.

Unique molecular identifiers tagged individual cDNA molecules. MiXCR was run by TCRdb on the 5' RACE reads, yielding one entry per CDR3 protein. In the table there are 30,000 to 40,000 distinct CDR3 sequences, around 6.9% of which are singletons. After removal of 5 bases from V and 5 bases from J, the junction contained 6 bases not matched to a gene. Germline V gene sequence: CDR1 MNHEY, CDR2 SMNVEV (reference sequence). The CDR3 sequence is 14 residues long. This clonotype was counted at least ten times. The antigen remains unidentified. Sequenced material: whole blood, taken at baseline. The J gene is TRBJ2-5, the V gene TRBV27; TRBD1 agrees at 9 bases. This clonotype originated in an adult who was a healthcare worker with PCR-confirmed SARS-CoV-2 infection or an uninfected control (not recorded which). CDR3 nucleotides: TGTGCCAGCAGTCCATGGACAGGGGAGGAGACCCAGTACTTC. It yields the protein CASSPWTGEETQYF.